This record covers a single TCR beta chain. The target of this receptor is not known. Base qualities are not provided; no much larger clone lies one nucleotide away. The collaborating institutions used their own protocols to collect whole blood in K2EDTA tubes. For TCRbeta analysis, collaborator samples were shipped as frozen whole blood, as isolated PBMCs, or as DNA extracted from either sample type. This sample is drawn from a study of blood T cell repertoires in COVID-19 (dated by TCRdb to about 2020). Turning to the overall study: Samples covering the acute and convalescent phases of COVID-19 were provided by collaborators in the United States, Italy and Spain. The material from the prospective study consisted of cDNA or gDNA derived from T cells, B-cell-depleted T cells, or PBMCs. Deeply sampled blood TCRbeta repertoires from subjects exposed to, actively infected with, or recovered from COVID-19 were included in the dataset. The repertoires were released in a freely available public database intended as a resource for research on the immune response to SARS-CoV-2. The samples were drawn from the first 160 participants of the ongoing ImmuneRACE study and from under 1,500 subjects provided by 6 global collaborators. Nearly every sample came with metadata listing a de-identified subject ID, COVID-19 status, age in years and sex. Where available, HLA class I and class II types were obtained from metadata supplied by the sample provider rather than from assay-based typing.

The germline V gene provides CDR1 MDHEN and CDR2 SYDVKM. Inclusive of the bounding cysteine and phenylalanine, the CDR3 is 14 residues long. Only the CDR3 portion is preserved as DNA: 42 bases, with reading frame beginning at the first base. V is trimmed back by 6 bases and J by 0 bases, and the junction contains 4 bases that no gene match accounts for. TCRbeta CDR3 regions were amplified from genomic DNA by means of the immunoSEQ Assay, a bias-controlled multiplex PCR. On the authors' methods: The number of nucleated cells in each sample was estimated from the amplification of reference gene primers within the assay. To quantify the absolute abundance of each unique TCRbeta CDR3 rearrangement, sequence reads were collapsed and filtered. Productive Simpson clonality was computed per sample as the square root of Simpson's diversity index over productive rearrangements. This is the immuneACCESS table as TCRdb keeps it, with only in-frame sequences that have V and J called. A part of the clones is gone; compared with another copy, unresolved V genes explain less than half, and the rest is unexplained. For V, J and clone size, that table is used; D and trimming come from the DNA. For this sample there are about 140,000 clones; 70% to 80% appear just once. The ten largest clonotypes hold approximately 9% of the sample.

General conclusions and limits of the study: The quantity of clinical and demographic metadata differed by source and by participant and was supplied without curation.

In this chain, TRBV28 is recombined with TRBJ2-7, with TRBD1 identical over 8 junction bases. Sequenced sample: peripheral blood. This sequence was found in a woman between 50 and 59 years old with active or convalescent COVID-19. The nucleotide sequence reads TGTGCCAGCAGCTACACAGGGGGCTCCTACGAGCAGTACTTC. This translates into CASSYTGGSYEQYF.